Below are 23 T cell receptor beta chains sequenced from a single sample in a study of beta chain features in type 1 diabetes. TCRB transcripts that were expressed got sequenced, as all of the isolated RNA had been reverse transcribed. The table came from immunoSEQ multiplex PCR; TCRdb's copy has only in-frame clones and leaves some out. Of almost 350,000 clones in the sample, approximately 8% were seen once. Specimen: central memory CD4+ T cells from blood. Receptors were obtained from a woman aged 18-30 years in good health.

The CDR3 protein is CASSHGTDWEQYF. The CDR3 bases are TGTGCCAGCAGCCACGGGACAGATTGGGAGCAGTACTTC. The chain recombines TRBV5-6 with TRBJ2-7, with 7 bases aligning to TRBD1. The CDR3 contains 13 residues. The trim removed 4 bases at V and 7 bases at J, leaving 8 bases unmatched. CDR1 and CDR2 (germline): SGHDT, YYEEEE. The variable domain in full, completed from reference TRBV5-6 and TRBJ2-7, reads DAGVTQSPTHLIKTRGQQVTLRCSPKSGHDTVSWYQQALGQGPQFIFQYYEEEERQRGNFPDRFSGHQFPNYSSELNVNALLLGDSALYLCASSHGTDWEQYFGPGTRLTVT.

The V gene is TRBV5-1, the J gene TRBJ2-5; 7 nucleotides line up with TRBD1. The V and J ends lost 4 bases and 1 base, in that order; junction bases with no gene match: 4. Germline lookup yields CDR1 SGHRS and CDR2 YFSETQ. The CDR3 loop spans 14 amino acids. The CDR3 sequence is CASSRGTAQETQYF. As DNA, the CDR3 is TGCGCCAGCAGCAGGGGGACAGCCCAAGAGACCCAGTACTTC.

In its sample, this clone was seen a few times. This rearrangement joins TRBV7-2 to TRBJ2-1; D is ambiguous. V was trimmed by 4 bases and J by 9 bases, leaving 16 bases between them. Germline assignment: CDR1 SGHTA and CDR2 FQGNSA. This CDR3 spans 14 amino acids. CDR3 in amino acids: CASSSLPIKGEQFF. In nucleotides, the CDR3 is TGTGCCAGCAGCTCACTCCCCATAAAAGGTGAGCAGTTCTTC.

This chain connects TRBV28 to TRBJ2-5; D not resolved. This CDR3 is 14 amino acids long. Trimming stripped 6 bases from V and 2 bases from J, with 13 bases between. Germline CDR1 is MDHEN and CDR2 is SYDVKM. The CDR3 loop is CASSTWRGQETQYF. CDR3 sequence (DNA): TGTGCCAGCAGCACCTGGCGTGGGCAAGAGACCCAGTACTTC.

This rearrangement joins TRBV21-1 to TRBJ2-2; the table calls TRBD1, which could not be checked here. TRBV21-1 is a pseudogene locus. The CDR3 loop spans 15 amino acids. The DNA of the CDR3 is TGTGCCAGCAGCGAGGGACAGGGAACGTACGGGGAGCTGTTTTTT. Translation: CASSEGQGTYGELFF.

This clone turned up a few times. CDR3 sequence: CASSLQGRELFF. The CDR3 nucleotides read TGTGCCAGCAGCCTGCAGGGGAGGGAGCTGTTTTTT. The J gene is TRBJ2-2, the V gene TRBV11-3; weak D call: TRBD1 (6 bases). Trimming took 5 bases from V and 9 from J, leaving 10 bases between them. The CDR3 loop spans 12 amino acids. CDR1 SGHNT and CDR2 YENEEA come from the germline V gene.

The J gene is TRBJ2-1, the V gene TRBV7-3, with D perhaps TRBD2 (6 bases). V was cut by 5 bases and J by 7 bases, with 18 bases left in between. CDR1 SGHTA and CDR2 FQGTGA come from the germline V gene. The CDR3 totals 15 residues. The DNA of the CDR3 is TGTGCCAGCAGCCTTCATAGCGGTACTGTGAATGAGCAGTTCTTC. It specifies CASSLHSGTVNEQFF.

The chain carries TRBV29-1 and TRBJ2-1; TRBD2 is a possible D gene (5 bases). The CDR3 is 13 amino acids. The V end was cut by 5 bases, the J end by 9 bases, with 17 bases between. Germline lookup yields CDR1 SQVTM and CDR2 ANQGSEA. The CDR3 DNA reads as TGCAGCGTTTCCGGTAATCTAGCAGCTGAGCAGTTCTTC. The encoded protein is CSVSGNLAAEQFF.

The chain carries TRBV5-1 and TRBJ1-2; D uncertain. CDR1 SGHRS and CDR2 YFSETQ come from the germline V gene. V dropped 4 bases and J dropped 8 bases, with 15 bases sitting between them. This CDR3 region has 13 residues. CDR3 bases: TGCGCCAGCAGCCCTCACTCCTCATTCGGCTACACCTTC. Translation gives CASSPHSSFGYTF.

This clone was seen at least ten times. This chain joins TRBV11-1 and TRBJ2-7; D not resolved. Trimming pared 3 bases from V and 6 bases from J, leaving 6 bases between. Looked up from germline, CDR1 is SGHAT and CDR2 is FQDESV (reference sequence). This CDR3 is 11 amino acids long. Here the CDR3 reads CASSFATEQYF. The CDR3 DNA reads as TGTGCCAGCAGCTTCGCGACCGAGCAGTACTTC.

The rearrangement joins TRBV2 to TRBJ2-1, with D uncertain. Trimming removed 4 bases from V and 7 bases from J, with 11 bases in between. CDR1 is SNHLY and CDR2 is FYNNEI in the germline V gene. The CDR3 extends over 13 amino acids. CDR3: CASSGAGSNEQFF. The CDR3 DNA reads as TGTGCCAGCAGTGGGGCAGGATCGAATGAGCAGTTCTTC.

There are a few counts of this clone. The V call is TRBV6-5, the J call TRBJ2-7; 7 bases align to TRBD1. The ends lost 4 bases at V and 9 bases at J; junction bases unmatched: 12. Germline V gene lookup returns CDR1 MNHEY and CDR2 SVGAGI. CDR3 length: 14 residues. The CDR3 bases are TGTGCCAGCAGTTCTCAAACAGGGGACCGGGCGCAGTACTTC. Translated, it gives CASSSQTGDRAQYF.

This clone was seen a handful of times. This chain links TRBV11-2 with TRBJ2-7, with 11 nucleotides matching TRBD2. J was trimmed by 0 bases and V by 5 bases; bases with no gene match: 6. Germline CDR1 is SGHAT and CDR2 is FQNNGV. The CDR3 has 16 amino acids. The CDR3 protein is CASSRSLAGGSYEQYF. The CDR3 DNA sequence: TGTGCCAGCAGCCGGAGCCTAGCGGGAGGCTCCTACGAGCAGTACTTC.

This clone has ten or more counts. The V and J genes are TRBV7-9 and TRBJ2-5; D ambiguous. The CDR3 covers 14 residues. The ends were cut back, 6 bases at V and 4 bases at J, with 15 bases in the middle. Germline V gives CDR1 SEHNR, CDR2 FQNEAQ (reference sequence). The CDR3 DNA reads TGTGCCAGCAGTTCCTCCCCCGGCGGAGAGACCCAGTACTTC. As protein: CASSSSPGGETQYF. The full variable domain, its missing parts supplied by reference TRBV7-9 and TRBJ2-5, is DTGVSQNPRHKITKRGQNVTFRCDPISEHNRLYWYRQTLGQGPEFLTYFQNEAQLEKSRLLSDRFSAERPKGSFSTLEIQRTEQGDSAMYLCASSSSPGGETQYFGPGTRLLVL.

The chain is built from TRBV6-5 and TRBJ2-7; no definite D call. Trimming stripped 0 bases from V and 1 base from J, with 10 bases between. The CDR3 runs 15 residues. Germline CDR1 MNHEY, CDR2 SVGAGI. In DNA form, the CDR3 reads TGTGCCAGCAGTTACTCCTGGCTGGGATCCTACGAGCAGTACTTC. This gives the protein CASSYSWLGSYEQYF.

The chain links TRBV18 to TRBJ2-3; D gene uncertain. The CDR3 runs 13 residues. Per germline, CDR1 KGHSH and CDR2 LQKENI. V dropped 3 bases and J dropped 2 bases, with 6 bases sitting between them. CDR3 region: CASSPANTDTQYF. CDR3 nucleotides: TGTGCCAGCTCACCGGCTAACACAGATACGCAGTATTTT.

V gene TRBV4-2 combines with J gene TRBJ2-3; D might be TRBD2 (5 bases). Germline values: CDR1 LGHNA, CDR2 YNFKEQ. The CDR3 consists of 13 residues. V shed 4 bases and J shed 10 bases, with 15 bases lying between them. CDR3 region: CASSPLTLSAQYF. The CDR3 DNA reads as TGTGCCAGCAGCCCCCTGACCCTTAGCGCGCAGTATTTT.

CDR3 residues: CASSAHARTAYEQYF. The CDR3, as DNA: TGTGCCAGCAGTGCTCATGCTCGGACAGCCTACGAGCAGTACTTC. V is TRBV6-5 and J is TRBJ2-7; TRBD1 might be the D (6 bases). The V and J ends lost 5 bases and 2 bases respectively, with 16 bases between them. The CDR3 sequence is 15 residues long. The germline gives CDR1 MNHEY, CDR2 SVGAGI.

A few counts support this clone. The chain is built from TRBV7-9 and TRBJ2-3; 13 nucleotides agree with TRBD2. Germline V gene lookup returns CDR1 SEHNR and CDR2 FQNEAQ (reference sequence). The V and J ends lost 5 bases and 6 bases, in that order; junction bases with no gene match: 8. CDR3 length: 16 amino acids. In DNA form, the CDR3 reads TGTGCCAGCAGCCCCTGGACTAGCGGGAGATCGGATACGCAGTATTTT. This gives the protein CASSPWTSGRSDTQYF.

This clone turned up a few times. This rearrangement joins TRBV15 to TRBJ2-7; D perhaps matches TRBD1 (6 bases). The CDR3 sequence is 15 residues long. In germline, CDR1 is LNHNV, CDR2 YYDKDF (reference sequence). V dropped 5 bases and J dropped 0 bases, with 14 bases sitting between them. Here the CDR3 DNA reads TGTGCCACCAGCGTCGGCCGGACAGTCTCCTACGAGCAGTACTTC. Its protein product is CATSVGRTVSYEQYF.

The gene calls are TRBV28 and TRBJ2-7; the match to TRBD2 covers 9 bases. The CDR3 is 15 amino acids. V dropped 3 bases and J dropped 4; count of bases not matched to a gene: 7. Per germline, CDR1 MDHEN and CDR2 SYDVKM. CDR3 residues: CASSFVSSGTYEQYF. In DNA, the CDR3 is TGTGCCAGCAGTTTCGTGTCTAGCGGGACATACGAGCAGTACTTC.

The chain's CDR3 is CASSLGGGDEQFF. CDR3 nucleotide sequence: TGCGCCAGCAGCTTGGGGGGAGGCGATGAGCAGTTCTTC. The V and J genes are TRBV5-1 and TRBJ2-1; possible D gene TRBD2, 6 bases. CDR3 size: 13 residues. Trimming left V 0 bases short and J 8 bases short, with 9 bases between. CDR1 is SGHRS and CDR2 is YFSETQ in the germline V gene.

This clone was seen a handful of times. The rearrangement links TRBV6-5 to TRBJ1-1; 7 positions agree with TRBD1. V shed 6 bases and J 3 bases; nucleotides not matched to a gene: 4. The V gene's germline CDR1 is MNHEY and CDR2 SVGAGI. The CDR3 loop spans 13 amino acids. The CDR3 DNA reads as TGTGCCAGCAGACCTGACAGGGACACTGAAGCTTTCTTT. Residues: CASRPDRDTEAFF.